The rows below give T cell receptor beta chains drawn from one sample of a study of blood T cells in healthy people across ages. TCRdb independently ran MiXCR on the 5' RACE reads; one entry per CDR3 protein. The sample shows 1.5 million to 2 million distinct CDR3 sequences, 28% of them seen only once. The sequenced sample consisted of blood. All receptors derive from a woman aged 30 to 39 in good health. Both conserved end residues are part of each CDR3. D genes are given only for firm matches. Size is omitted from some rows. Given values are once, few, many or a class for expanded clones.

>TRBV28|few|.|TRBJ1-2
TGTGCCAGCAGACCTGGGAGTAGCGCCTATGGCTACACCTTC
CASRPGSSAYGYTF
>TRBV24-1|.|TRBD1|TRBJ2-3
TGTGCCACCAGTGATTTAGACAGGGCGAGGAGCACAGATACGCAGTATTTT
CATSDLDRARSTDTQYF
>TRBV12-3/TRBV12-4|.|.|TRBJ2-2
TGTGCCAGCAGCCGAAAGGGGGGTTACACCGGGGAGCTGTTTTTT
CASSRKGGYTGELFF
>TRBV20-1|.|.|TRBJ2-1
TGCAGTGCCAGAGGGGCAATCAATGAGCAGTTCTTC
CSARGAINEQFF
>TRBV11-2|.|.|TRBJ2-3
TGTGCCAGCAGCTCTTTGGGCCGTAGCACAGATACGCAGTATTTT
CASSSLGRSTDTQYF
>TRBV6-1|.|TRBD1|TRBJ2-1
TGTGCCAGCAGTGCCGTTGACAGGGGTTCCTACAATGAGCAGTTCTTC
CASSAVDRGSYNEQFF
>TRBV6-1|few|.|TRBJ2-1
TGTGCCAGCAGAAAACTGGAAAGGGATGAGCAGTTCTTC
CASRKLERDEQFF
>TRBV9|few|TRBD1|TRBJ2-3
TGTGCCAGCAGCGGACGGGACAGTGCCGTTCGGACGCAGTATTTT
CASSGRDSAVRTQYF
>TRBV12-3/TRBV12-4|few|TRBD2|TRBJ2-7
TGTGCCAGCAGTTCCCAAGCGGGGGGTTACAATGAGCAGTACTTC
CASSSQAGGYNEQYF
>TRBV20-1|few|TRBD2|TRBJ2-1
TGCAGTGCTAGAGATCCCCCACTAGCGGGAGAACGCAATGAGCAGTTCTTC
CSARDPPLAGERNEQFF
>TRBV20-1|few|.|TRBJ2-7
TGCAGTGCTCCCCTTGGGAGCAGCCCCTACGAGCAGTACTTC
CSAPLGSSPYEQYF
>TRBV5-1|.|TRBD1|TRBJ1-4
TGCGCCAGCAGCCCCGGACAGGGGAATGGAAAACTGTTTTTT
CASSPGQGNGKLFF
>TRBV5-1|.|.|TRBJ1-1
TGCGCCAGCACCGACGGGGGGACGCCCCTGAACACTGAAGCTTTCTTT
CASTDGGTPLNTEAFF
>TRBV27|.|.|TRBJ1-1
TGTGCCAGCAGTCCGGACCAATCGGGCACTGAAGCTTTCTTT
CASSPDQSGTEAFF
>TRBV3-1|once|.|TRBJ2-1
TGTGCCAGCAGCGAGAGATCGGGCGAGCAGTTCTTC
CASSERSGEQFF
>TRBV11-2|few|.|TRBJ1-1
TGTGCCAGTAGCGCTACAGTGGGGGCTGGCACTGAAGCTTTCTTT
CASSATVGAGTEAFF
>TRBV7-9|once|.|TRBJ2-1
TGTGCCAGCAGCGAACAGAGCTCCTACAATGGGCAGTTCTTC
CASSEQSSYNGQFF
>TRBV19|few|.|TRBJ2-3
TGTGCCAGTAGTATAGATCTGGGGGCGGAAGATACGCAGTATTTT
CASSIDLGAEDTQYF
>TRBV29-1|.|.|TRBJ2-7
TGCAGCGTTGGGGCCCACTCCTACGAGCAGTACTTC
CSVGAHSYEQYF
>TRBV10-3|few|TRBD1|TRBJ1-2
TGTGCCATCAGTGAGTCAAAGGGACAGGGAGGCTATGGCTACACCTTC
CAISESKGQGGYGYTF
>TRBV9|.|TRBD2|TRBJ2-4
TGTGCCAGCAGCGCCCTAACCCTTAGCGGGGGGTCCCCAAACCGCAATGAGCAGTACTTC
CASSALTLSGGSPNRNEQYF
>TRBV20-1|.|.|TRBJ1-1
TGCAGTGCTAGAGATCCGCTGTCTGAAGCTTTCTTT
CSARDPLSEAFF
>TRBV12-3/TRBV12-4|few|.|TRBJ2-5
TGTGCCAGCAGCGACGGGGACCGAGGGACCCAGTACTTC
CASSDGDRGTQYF
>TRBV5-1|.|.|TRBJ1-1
TGCGCCAGCAGCTGGGGGGACGGAACTGAAGCTTTCTTT
CASSWGDGTEAFF
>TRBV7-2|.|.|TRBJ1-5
TGTGCCAGCAGCTTAGGTACACTTCGTCGAGGCAATCAGCCCCAGCATTTT
CASSLGTLRRGNQPQHF
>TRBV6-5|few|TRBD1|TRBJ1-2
TGTGCCAGCAGTTACTCGGGAATGGGACAGACCAACTATGGCTACACCTTC
CASSYSGMGQTNYGYTF
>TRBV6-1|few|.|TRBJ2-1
TGTGCCAGCAGTGAAGGCGGCTCCCACAATGAGCAGTTCTTC
CASSEGGSHNEQFF
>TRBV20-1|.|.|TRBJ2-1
TGCAGTGCTTCGGGCCGACAGTACAATGAGCAGTTCTTC
CSASGRQYNEQFF
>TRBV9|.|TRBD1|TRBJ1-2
TGTGCCAGCAGCGTAACCGTGACAGGGGGCGGAGGCTACACCTTC
CASSVTVTGGGGYTF
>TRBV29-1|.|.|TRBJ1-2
TGCAGCGTTGAGCCAAAGGGGCCTTCCGTGAGCTACACCTTC
CSVEPKGPSVSYTF
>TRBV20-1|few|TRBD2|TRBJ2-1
TGCAGTGCTAGCAGACTAGCGGGGGATGAGCAGTTCTTC
CSASRLAGDEQFF
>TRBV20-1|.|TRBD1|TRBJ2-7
TGCAGTGCTCCTGGGGCGGGACAGGGCACCTACGAGCAGTACTTC
CSAPGAGQGTYEQYF
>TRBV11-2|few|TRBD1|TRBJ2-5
TGTGCCAGCAGCTCGAGGGGGCTTCAGGAGACCCAGTACTTC
CASSSRGLQETQYF
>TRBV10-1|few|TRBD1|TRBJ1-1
TGCGCCAGCAGTTCCGACAGGGAGTTTGCTTTCTTT
CASSSDREFAFF
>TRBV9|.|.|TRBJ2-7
TGTGCCAGCAGCGTACCCGACGGTGGCTCCTACGAGCAGTACTTC
CASSVPDGGSYEQYF
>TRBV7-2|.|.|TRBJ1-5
TGTGCCAGCAGCTTCGGGACTGCAAGGGACAATCAGCCCCAGCATTTT
CASSFGTARDNQPQHF
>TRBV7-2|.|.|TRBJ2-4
TGTGCCAGCAGCCCTACCTCAGGAGCGGACAAGCAGTACTTC
CASSPTSGADKQYF
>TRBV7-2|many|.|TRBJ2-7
TGTGCCAGCAGTCAAGCGGCAGGGAGCTCCTACGAGCAGTACTTC
CASSQAAGSSYEQYF
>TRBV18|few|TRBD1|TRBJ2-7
TGTGCCAGCTCACCCGGACAGGTACGCTCCTACGAGCAGTACTTC
CASSPGQVRSYEQYF
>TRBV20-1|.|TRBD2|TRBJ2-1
TGCAGTGCTAGAATCAGCGCTAGCGGGTCCTACAATGAGCAGTTCTTC
CSARISASGSYNEQFF
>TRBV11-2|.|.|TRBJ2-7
TGTGCCAGCAGCCCCGTTAGGACTACCTACGAGCAGTACTTC
CASSPVRTTYEQYF
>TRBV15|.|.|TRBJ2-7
TGTGCCACCAGCAGAGATCTGGGCGGGGCCGACGAGCAGTACTTC
CATSRDLGGADEQYF
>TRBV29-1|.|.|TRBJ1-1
TGCAGCGTTGAGGGGCAGGAGGGAACTGAAGCTTTCTTT
CSVEGQEGTEAFF
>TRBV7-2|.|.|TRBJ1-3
TGTGCCAGCAGCTTAGGAGGCAGACTCTCGGGAAACACCATATATTTT
CASSLGGRLSGNTIYF
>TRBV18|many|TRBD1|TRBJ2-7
TGTGCCAGCTCTCTCAGGGGGTTCCCCTACGAGCAGTACTTC
CASSLRGFPYEQYF
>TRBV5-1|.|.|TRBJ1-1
TGCGCCAGCAGCCCCCGCGGAGGACAGATGAACACTGAAGCTTTCTTT
CASSPRGGQMNTEAFF
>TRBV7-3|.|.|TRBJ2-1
TGTGCCAGCAGCGACGACGACAATGAGCAGTTCTTC
CASSDDDNEQFF
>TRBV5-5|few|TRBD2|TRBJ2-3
TGTGCCAGCAGCTGGCTAGCGGGGGGAAGGGATACGCAGTATTTT
CASSWLAGGRDTQYF
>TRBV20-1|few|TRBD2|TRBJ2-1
TGCAGTGCACAGGGATCCAGCGGGAGGGTCCGTGAGCAGTTCTTC
CSAQGSSGRVREQFF
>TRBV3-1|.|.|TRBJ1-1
TGTGCCAGCAGCCAGTGGCCAACAAACACTGAAGCTTTCTTT
CASSQWPTNTEAFF
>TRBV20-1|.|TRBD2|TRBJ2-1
TGCAGTGGAGTTCTAGCGGGAATCGACAATGAGCAGGTCTTC
CSGVLAGIDNEQVF
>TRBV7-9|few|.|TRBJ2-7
TGTGCCGGCAGCTTAGATGCTCGCAGGATCAACGAGCAGTACTTC
CAGSLDARRINEQYF
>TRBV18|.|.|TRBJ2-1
TGTGCCAGCTCACCGGGGCTAACGACCGATGAGCAGTTCTTC
CASSPGLTTDEQFF
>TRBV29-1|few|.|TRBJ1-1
TGCAGCGTTGTGGGGCCGAACACTGAAGCTTTCTTT
CSVVGPNTEAFF